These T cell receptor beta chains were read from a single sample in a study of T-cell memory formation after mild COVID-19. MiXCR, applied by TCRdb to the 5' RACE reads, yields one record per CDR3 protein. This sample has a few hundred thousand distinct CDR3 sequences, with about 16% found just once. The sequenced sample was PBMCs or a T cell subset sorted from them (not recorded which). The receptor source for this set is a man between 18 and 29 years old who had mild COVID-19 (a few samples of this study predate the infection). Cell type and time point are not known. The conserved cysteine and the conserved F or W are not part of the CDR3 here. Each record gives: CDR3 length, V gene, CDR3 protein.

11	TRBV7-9	ASSFYENEKLF
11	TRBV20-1	SARDRVQETQY
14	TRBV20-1	SAPITTGAPVSEAF
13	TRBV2	ASSTGTGAYNEQF
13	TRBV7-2	ASSLAPSMNTEAF
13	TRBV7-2	ASSLMWDRDTEAF
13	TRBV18	ASSRSAWGDQPQH
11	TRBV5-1	ASSSGHGETQY
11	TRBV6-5	ASSSGTSGAQY
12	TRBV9	ASSRAGDDYEQY
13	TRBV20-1	SATRLAGGFNEQF
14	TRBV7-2	ASSPEAAGWYNEQF
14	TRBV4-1	ASSLDRDPTNEKLF
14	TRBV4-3	ASSQEGTSPGGTQY
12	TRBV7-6	ASSPSEGSTEAF
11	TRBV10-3	ATWLAGGDEQF
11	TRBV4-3	ASSPYIAAEQF
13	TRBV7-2	ASSLDGTFGNTQY
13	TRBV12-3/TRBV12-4	ASSSRGTGGSPLH
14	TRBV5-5	ASSLFYQEESYEQY
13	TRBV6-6	ASTLQGGGNQPQH
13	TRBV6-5	ASSYSRTGVKGYT